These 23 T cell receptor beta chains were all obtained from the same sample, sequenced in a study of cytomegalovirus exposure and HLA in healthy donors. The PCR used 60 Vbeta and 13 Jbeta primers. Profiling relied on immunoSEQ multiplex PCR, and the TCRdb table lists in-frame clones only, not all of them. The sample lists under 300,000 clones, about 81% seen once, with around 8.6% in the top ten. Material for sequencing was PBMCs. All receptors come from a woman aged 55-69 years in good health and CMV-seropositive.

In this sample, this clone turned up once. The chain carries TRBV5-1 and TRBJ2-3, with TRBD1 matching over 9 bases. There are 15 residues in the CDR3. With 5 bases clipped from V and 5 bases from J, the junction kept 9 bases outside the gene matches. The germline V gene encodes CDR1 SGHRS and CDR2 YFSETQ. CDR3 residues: CASSIPGQGQDTQYF. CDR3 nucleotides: TGCGCCAGCAGTATCCCGGGACAGGGTCAAGATACGCAGTATTTT.

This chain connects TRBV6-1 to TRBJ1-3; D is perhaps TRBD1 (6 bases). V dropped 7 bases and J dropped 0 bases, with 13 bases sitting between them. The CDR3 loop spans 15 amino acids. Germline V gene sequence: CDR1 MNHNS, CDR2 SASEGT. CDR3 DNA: TGTGCCAGCAATGTCGGGACACTCTCTGGAAACACCATATATTTT. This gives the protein CASNVGTLSGNTIYF.

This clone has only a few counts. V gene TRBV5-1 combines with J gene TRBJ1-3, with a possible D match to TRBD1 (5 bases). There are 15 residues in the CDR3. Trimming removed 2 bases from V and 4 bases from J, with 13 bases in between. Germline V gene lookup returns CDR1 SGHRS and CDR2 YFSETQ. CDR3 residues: CASSFRVGGGNTIYF. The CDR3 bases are TGCGCCAGCAGCTTCAGGGTCGGGGGAGGAAACACCATATATTTT. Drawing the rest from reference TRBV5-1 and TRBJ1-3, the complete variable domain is KAGVTQTPRYLIKTRGQQVTLSCSPISGHRSVSWYQQTPGQGLQFLFEYFSETQRNKGNFPGRFSGRQFSNSRSEMNVSTLELGDSALYLCASSFRVGGGNTIYFGEGSWLTVV.

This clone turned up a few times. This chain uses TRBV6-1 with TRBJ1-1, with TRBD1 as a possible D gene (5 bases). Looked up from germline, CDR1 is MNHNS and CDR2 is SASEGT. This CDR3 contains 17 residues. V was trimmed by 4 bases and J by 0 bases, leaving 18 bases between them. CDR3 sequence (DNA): TGTGCCAGCAGTGCCTCGGGGGTGGCCAGAGTGAACACTGAAGCTTTCTTT. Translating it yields CASSASGVARVNTEAFF.

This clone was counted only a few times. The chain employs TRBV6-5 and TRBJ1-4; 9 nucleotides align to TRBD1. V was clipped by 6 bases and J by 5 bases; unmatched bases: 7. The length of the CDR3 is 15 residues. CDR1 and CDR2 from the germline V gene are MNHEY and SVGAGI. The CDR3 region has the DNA TGTGCCAGCAGCACCCCCGGGACAGGGAATGAAAAACTGTTTTTT. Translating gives CASSTPGTGNEKLFF.

CDR3 in amino acids: CASSPLTYTDTQYF. The CDR3 DNA reads TGTGCCAGCAGTCCCCTAACGTACACAGATACGCAGTATTTT. The chain carries TRBV2 and TRBJ2-3; no reliable D call. Germline CDR1 is SNHLY and CDR2 is FYNNEI. The CDR3 extends over 14 amino acids. The germline V and J ends were trimmed by 5 bases and 2 bases, with 11 bases remaining between them.

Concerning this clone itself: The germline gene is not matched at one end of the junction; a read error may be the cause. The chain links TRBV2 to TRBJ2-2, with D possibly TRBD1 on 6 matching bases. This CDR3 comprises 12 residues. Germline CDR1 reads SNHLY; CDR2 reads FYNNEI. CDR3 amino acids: CASSDTGMEPFF. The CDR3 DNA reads TGTGCCAGCAGCGATACAGGGATGGAGCCGTTTTTT. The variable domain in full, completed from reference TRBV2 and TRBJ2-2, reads EPEVTQTPSHQVTQMGQEVILRCVPISNHLYFYWYRQILGQKVEFLVSFYNNEISEKSEIFDDQFSVERPDGSNFTLKIRSTKLEDSAMYFCASSDTGMEPFFGEGSRLTVL.

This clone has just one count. CDR3 sequence: CASRAAVIANYGYTF. The CDR3 DNA reads TGTGCCAGCAGGGCGGCCGTTATAGCTAACTATGGCTACACCTTC. The chain recombines TRBV28 with TRBJ1-2; D is unresolved. The ends were cut back, 6 bases at V and 0 bases at J, with 14 bases in the middle. The V gene's germline CDR1 is MDHEN and CDR2 SYDVKM. CDR3 length: 15 residues.

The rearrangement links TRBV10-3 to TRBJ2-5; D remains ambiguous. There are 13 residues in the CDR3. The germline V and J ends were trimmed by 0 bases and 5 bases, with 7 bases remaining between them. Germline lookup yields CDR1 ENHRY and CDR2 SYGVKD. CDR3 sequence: CAISESEAETQYF. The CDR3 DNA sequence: TGTGCCATCAGTGAGTCCGAGGCGGAGACCCAGTACTTC.

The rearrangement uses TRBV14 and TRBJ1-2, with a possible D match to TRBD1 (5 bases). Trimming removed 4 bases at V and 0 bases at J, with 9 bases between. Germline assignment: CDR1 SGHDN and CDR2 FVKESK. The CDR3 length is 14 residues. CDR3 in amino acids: CASSRRVSNYGYTF. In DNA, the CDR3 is TGTGCCAGCAGCCGCAGGGTCTCTAACTATGGCTACACCTTC.

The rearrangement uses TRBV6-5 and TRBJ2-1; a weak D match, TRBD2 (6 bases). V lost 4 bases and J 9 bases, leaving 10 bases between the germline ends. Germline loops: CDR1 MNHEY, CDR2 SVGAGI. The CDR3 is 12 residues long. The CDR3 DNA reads TGTGCCAGCAGTTCCACTAGCAGTGAGCAGTTCTTC. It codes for CASSSTSSEQFF.

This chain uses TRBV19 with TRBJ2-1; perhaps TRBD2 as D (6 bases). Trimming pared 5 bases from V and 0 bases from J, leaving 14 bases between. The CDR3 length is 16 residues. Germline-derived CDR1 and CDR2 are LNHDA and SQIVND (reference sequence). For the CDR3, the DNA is TGTGCCAGTAGTCCAAAAGCGGGCACCTCCTACAATGAGCAGTTCTTC. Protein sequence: CASSPKAGTSYNEQFF.

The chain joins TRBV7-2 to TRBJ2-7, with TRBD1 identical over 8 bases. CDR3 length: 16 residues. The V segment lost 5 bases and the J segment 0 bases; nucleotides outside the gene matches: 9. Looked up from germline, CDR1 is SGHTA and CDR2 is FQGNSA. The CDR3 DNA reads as TGTGCCAGCAGCCAAGAGCGGACAGGGTACTCCTACGAGCAGTACTTC. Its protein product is CASSQERTGYSYEQYF.

The CDR3 sequence is CASSPSWGRAEPNTGELFF. CDR3 sequence (DNA): TGTGCCAGCTCACCATCTTGGGGCAGGGCCGAACCAAACACCGGGGAGCTGTTTTTT. The chain uses TRBV18 and TRBJ2-2, with D perhaps matching TRBD1 (5 bases). Trimming stripped 2 bases from V and 2 bases from J, with 21 bases between. The CDR3 is 19 residues long. Germline V gene sequence: CDR1 KGHSH, CDR2 LQKENI.

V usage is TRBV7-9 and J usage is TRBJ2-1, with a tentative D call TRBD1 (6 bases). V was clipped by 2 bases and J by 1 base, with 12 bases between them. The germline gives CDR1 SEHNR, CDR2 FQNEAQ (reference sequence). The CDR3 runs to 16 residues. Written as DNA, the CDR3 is TGTGCCAGCAGCTTATCTCGGGACACGTCCTACAATGAGCAGTTCTTC. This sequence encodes CASSLSRDTSYNEQFF.

CDR3: CAWSERNTEAFF. The CDR3 nucleotides are TGTGCCTGGAGTGAGAGGAACACTGAAGCTTTCTTT. V gene TRBV30 combines with J gene TRBJ1-1, with D unresolved. The CDR3 loop spans 12 amino acids. Germline V lookup: CDR1 GTSNPN, CDR2 SVGIG (reference sequence). The V end lost 1 base, the J end lost 1 base, and 4 bases lay between the germline ends.

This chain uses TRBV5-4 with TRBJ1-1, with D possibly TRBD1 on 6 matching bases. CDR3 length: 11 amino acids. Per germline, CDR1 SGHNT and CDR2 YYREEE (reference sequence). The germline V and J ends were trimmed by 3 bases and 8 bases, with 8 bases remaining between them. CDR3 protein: CASSYGQEAFF. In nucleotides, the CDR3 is TGTGCCAGCAGCTACGGACAGGAAGCTTTCTTT.

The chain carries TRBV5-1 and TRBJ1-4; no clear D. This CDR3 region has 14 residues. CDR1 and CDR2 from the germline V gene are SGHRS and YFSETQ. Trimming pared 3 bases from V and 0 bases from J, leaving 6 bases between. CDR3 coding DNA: TGCGCCAGCAGCTACGGTGCAACTAATGAAAAACTGTTTTTT. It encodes CASSYGATNEKLFF.

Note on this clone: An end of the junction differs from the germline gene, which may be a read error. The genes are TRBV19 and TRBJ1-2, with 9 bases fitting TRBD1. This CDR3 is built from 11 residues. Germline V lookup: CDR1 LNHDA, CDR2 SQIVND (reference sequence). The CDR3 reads CASSANRGRHF. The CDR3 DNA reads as TGTGCCAGTAGTGCAAACAGGGGGCGCCACTTC. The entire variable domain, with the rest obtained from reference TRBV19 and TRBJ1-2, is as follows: DGGITQSPKYLFRKEGQNVTLSCEQNLNHDAMYWYRQDPGQGLRLIYYSQIVNDFQKGDIAEGYSVSREKKESFPLTVTSAQKNPTAFYLCASSANRGRHFGSGTRLTVV.

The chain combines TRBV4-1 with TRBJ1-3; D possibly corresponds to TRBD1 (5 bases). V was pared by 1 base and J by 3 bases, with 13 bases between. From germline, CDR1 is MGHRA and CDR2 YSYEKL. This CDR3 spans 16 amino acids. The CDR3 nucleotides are TGCGCCAGCAGCCAAGGGGGGAGGGGAGTTGGAAACACCATATATTTT. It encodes CASSQGGRGVGNTIYF.

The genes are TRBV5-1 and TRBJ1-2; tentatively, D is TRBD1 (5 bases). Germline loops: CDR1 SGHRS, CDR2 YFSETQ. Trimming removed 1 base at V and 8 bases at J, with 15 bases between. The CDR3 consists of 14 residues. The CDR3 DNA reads TGCGCCAGCAGCTTGAGGGGAGGGAACGACGGCTACACCTTC. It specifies CASSLRGGNDGYTF.

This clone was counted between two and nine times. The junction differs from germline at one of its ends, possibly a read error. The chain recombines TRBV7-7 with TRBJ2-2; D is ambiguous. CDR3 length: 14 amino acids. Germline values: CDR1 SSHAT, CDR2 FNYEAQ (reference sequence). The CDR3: CASSLEENNGELFF. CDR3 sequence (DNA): TGTGCTAGCAGCTTAGAGGAGAATAACGGGGAGCTGTTTTTT. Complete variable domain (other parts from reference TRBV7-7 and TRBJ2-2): GAGVSQSPRYKVTKRGQDVTLRCDPISSHATLYWYQQALGQGPEFLTYFNYEAQPDKSGLPSDRFSAERPEGSISTLTIQRTEQRDSAMYRCASSLEENNGELFFGEGSRLTVL.

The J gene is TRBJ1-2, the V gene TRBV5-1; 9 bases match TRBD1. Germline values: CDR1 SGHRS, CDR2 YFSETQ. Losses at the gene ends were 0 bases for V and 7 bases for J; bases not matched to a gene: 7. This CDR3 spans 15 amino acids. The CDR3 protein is CASSLAGQGQGGYTF. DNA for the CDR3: TGCGCCAGCAGCTTGGCTGGACAGGGGCAGGGTGGCTACACCTTC.